Shown below are 19 T cell receptor beta chains from a single sample sequenced in a study of technical replicates of blood from a handful of donors. Libraries were prepared by immunoSEQ multiplex PCR; TCRdb keeps only in-frame clonotypes and omits some of them. The repertoire has 55,000 to 65,000 clones, approximately 86% of them found once; the top ten carry around 5.1%. The sequenced sample consisted of PBMCs. These receptor sequences come from a human donor in good health. Some clones in this sample may be carry-over from other donors' samples.

In its sample, this clone was seen many times. This sequence joins TRBV6-6 and TRBJ2-3; 12 bases are shared with TRBD1. The V segment lost 5 bases and the J segment 6 bases; nucleotides outside the gene matches: 6. Germline V CDR1 and CDR2: MNHNY, SVGAGI (reference sequence). The length of the CDR3 is 15 residues. CDR3 DNA sequence: TGTGCCAGCAGTCCAGGGACAGGGGGCTTGGATACGCAGTATTTT. Its translation is CASSPGTGGLDTQYF.

V and J are TRBV19 and TRBJ1-4; 9 bases fit TRBD1. V lost 0 bases and J lost 10; bases outside the gene matches: 6. Germline-derived CDR1 and CDR2 are LNHDA and SQIVND (reference sequence). This CDR3 spans 15 amino acids. CDR3 sequence reads: CASSIDWTGAGKLFF. CDR3 sequence (DNA): TGTGCCAGTAGTATAGACTGGACAGGGGCCGGAAAACTGTTTTTT.

The V and J genes are TRBV27 and TRBJ1-1, with D possibly TRBD1 on 5 matching bases. Germline V CDR1 and CDR2: MNHEY, SMNVEV (reference sequence). CDR3 size: 14 residues. Trimming removed 5 bases at V and 7 bases at J, with 17 bases between. CDR3 DNA sequence: TGTGCCAGCAGTACCCCACGGGGGGAGGGTGAAGCTTTCTTT. This gives the protein CASSTPRGEGEAFF.

The CDR3 here is CASSLPAGELFF. CDR3 coding DNA: TGTGCCAGCAGCTTACCGGCCGGGGAGCTGTTTTTT. V gene TRBV5-4 combines with J gene TRBJ2-2; D is uncertain. V lost 2 bases and J lost 6, with 5 bases in between. The CDR3 extends over 12 amino acids. Germline-derived CDR1 and CDR2 are SGHNT and YYREEE (reference sequence).

The chain joins TRBV7-9 to TRBJ2-5; D possibly corresponds to TRBD1 (6 bases). Trimming stripped 7 bases from V and 5 bases from J, with 20 bases between. CDR1 and CDR2 (germline): SEHNR, FQNEAQ (reference sequence). The CDR3 contains 15 residues. CDR3 amino acids: CASTHWGPQGETQYF. The CDR3 bases are TGTGCCAGCACCCACTGGGGGCCCCAGGGGGAGACCCAGTACTTC.

V and J are TRBV7-9 and TRBJ2-3; D is possibly TRBD1 (5 bases). This CDR3 is built from 13 residues. Deletions cut 4 bases from V and 3 bases from J, with 8 bases between. Per germline, CDR1 SEHNR and CDR2 FQNEAQ (reference sequence). The CDR3 DNA reads TGTGCCAGCAGCTCAGGGTGGACAGATACGCAGTATTTT. Translating it yields CASSSGWTDTQYF.

The chain combines TRBV4-1 with TRBJ2-3; 13 bases match TRBD2. V lost 0 bases and J lost 1; bases outside the gene matches: 1. Germline CDR1 MGHRA, CDR2 YSYEKL. The CDR3 is 17 residues long. The CDR3, as DNA: TGCGCCAGCAGCCAAGATGGGACTAGCGGGGGCACAGATACGCAGTATTTT. Encoded protein: CASSQDGTSGGTDTQYF.

Concerning this clone: At the DNA level, this CDR3 is encoded by other sequences in the same sample as well. The chain is built from TRBV30 and TRBJ1-3; TRBD1 might be the D (5 bases). The V gene's germline CDR1 is GTSNPN and CDR2 SVGIG (reference sequence). The CDR3 length is 14 residues. V gave up 4 bases and J gave up 0 bases, with 10 bases separating them. The CDR3 nucleotides are TGTGCCTGGAAACAGGCTCGCTCTGGAAACACCATATATTTT. Its protein is CAWKQARSGNTIYF.

The V call is TRBV4-2, the J call TRBJ2-7; TRBD1 matches at 9 bases. The V and J ends lost 4 bases and 5 bases, in that order; junction bases with no gene match: 6. Germline lookup yields CDR1 LGHNA and CDR2 YNFKEQ. The length of the CDR3 is 14 residues. The CDR3 DNA reads as TGTGCCAGCAGCCTAGGGACAGGGTGGGACGAGCAGTACTTC. It specifies CASSLGTGWDEQYF.

V is TRBV7-2 and J is TRBJ2-7, with D possibly matching TRBD1 (5 bases). CDR1 is SGHTA and CDR2 is FQGNSA in the germline V gene. The CDR3 length is 13 residues. With 3 bases removed from V and 3 bases from J, the gap between germline ends came to 9 bases. CDR3 bases: TGTGCCAGCAGCTTCCCAGACAGCTACGAGCAGTACTTC. Protein: CASSFPDSYEQYF.

The CDR3 DNA follows: TGTGCCAGCAGCAACGGGGGTAACACTGAAGCTTTCTTT. It codes for CASSNGGNTEAFF. The rearrangement joins TRBV7-2 to TRBJ1-1; the D gene is possibly TRBD1 (5 bases). Deletions cut 5 bases from V and 2 bases from J, with 9 bases between. The CDR3 covers 13 residues. Germline CDR1 reads SGHTA; CDR2 reads FQGNSA.

The rearrangement joins TRBV6-5 to TRBJ2-3; D unclear. Per the germline V gene, CDR1 is MNHEY and CDR2 is SVGAGI. V lost 4 bases and J lost 4, with 9 bases in between. The length of the CDR3 is 13 residues. CDR3 DNA sequence: TGTGCCAGCAGTTTATTATACTCAGATACGCAGTATTTT. Translated, it gives CASSLLYSDTQYF.

The chain recombines TRBV11-3 with TRBJ2-3; the D is unclear. Between the trimmed V and J ends, which lost 5 bases and 0 bases, there was a span of 9 bases. This CDR3 is 14 amino acids long. Germline V gene sequence: CDR1 SGHNT, CDR2 YENEEA. DNA for the CDR3: TGTGCCAGCAGCGCAGACTGGAGCACAGATACGCAGTATTTT. It yields the protein CASSADWSTDTQYF.

The gene calls are TRBV11-2 and TRBJ2-7; no clear D. Deletions cut 5 bases from V and 2 bases from J, with 4 bases between. CDR3 length: 11 amino acids. Germline-derived CDR1 and CDR2 are SGHAT and FQNNGV. CDR3 sequence (DNA): TGTGCCAGCAGCCAGGCCTACGAGCAGTACTTC. It encodes CASSQAYEQYF.

This chain links TRBV7-2 with TRBJ2-5; TRBD2 might be the D (6 bases). There are 14 residues in the CDR3. Trimming stripped 2 bases from V and 4 bases from J, with 11 bases between. CDR1 and CDR2 from the germline V gene are SGHTA and FQGNSA. This CDR3 is CASSLFAGPETQYF. In nucleotides, the CDR3 is TGTGCCAGCAGCTTATTCGCGGGGCCAGAGACCCAGTACTTC.

The CDR3 loop reads CASSPPGEREVVYEQYF. The DNA of the CDR3 is TGCGCCAGCAGCCCGCCGGGGGAGCGGGAGGTTGTTTACGAGCAGTACTTC. V gene TRBV4-3 combines with J gene TRBJ2-7, with 9 bases identical to TRBD2. The CDR3 totals 17 residues. Germline trimming cut 4 bases from V and 4 bases from J; bases unmatched to any gene: 14. From germline, CDR1 is LGHNA and CDR2 YSLEER.

J is TRBJ1-5 and V is TRBV30; D remains ambiguous. V lost 1 base, J lost 4 bases, and 8 bases lay in between. The CDR3 runs to 13 residues. Germline values: CDR1 GTSNPN, CDR2 SVGIG (reference sequence). The CDR3 sequence: CAWSGDKNQPQHF. CDR3 nucleotides: TGTGCCTGGAGTGGAGACAAGAATCAGCCCCAGCATTTT.

The chain couples TRBV7-3 to TRBJ2-1, with 7 nucleotides matching TRBD2. Trimming removed 5 bases from V and 8 bases from J; junction bases left unmatched: 12. The CDR3 has 15 residues. Germline V CDR1 and CDR2: SGHTA, FQGTGA. CDR3 DNA: TGTGCCAGCAGCATAGGAGGCGGGAGCTTTGATGAGCAGTTCTTC. Translation gives CASSIGGGSFDEQFF.

The rearrangement links TRBV4-1 to TRBJ2-7, with a weak D call TRBD1 (6 bases). The ends were cut back, 2 bases at V and 0 bases at J, with 8 bases in the middle. Per the germline V gene, CDR1 is MGHRA and CDR2 is YSYEKL. The CDR3 is 14 residues long. The CDR3 DNA reads as TGCGCCAGCAGCCAATGGGACACCTCCTACGAGCAGTACTTC. Amino acid sequence: CASSQWDTSYEQYF.